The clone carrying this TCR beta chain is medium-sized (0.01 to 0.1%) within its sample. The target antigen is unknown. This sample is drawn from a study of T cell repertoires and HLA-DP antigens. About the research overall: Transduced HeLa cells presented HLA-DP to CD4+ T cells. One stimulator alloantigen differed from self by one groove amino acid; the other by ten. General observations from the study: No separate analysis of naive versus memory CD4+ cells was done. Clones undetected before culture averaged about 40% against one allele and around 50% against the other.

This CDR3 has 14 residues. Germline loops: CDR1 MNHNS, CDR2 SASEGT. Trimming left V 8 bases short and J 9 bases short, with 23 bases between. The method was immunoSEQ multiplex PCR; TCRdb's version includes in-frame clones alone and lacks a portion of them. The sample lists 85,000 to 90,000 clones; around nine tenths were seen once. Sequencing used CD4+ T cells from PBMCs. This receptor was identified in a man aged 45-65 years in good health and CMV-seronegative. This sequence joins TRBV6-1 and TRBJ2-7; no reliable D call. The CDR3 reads CASEPETAYGGQYF. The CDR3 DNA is TGTGCCAGCGAGCCGGAGACGGCTTACGGCGGGCAGTACTTC.